These T cell receptor beta chains were read from a single sample in a study of post-analysis software for immune sequencing data. In TCRdb, the PCR reads were re-called with MiXCR into one record per CDR3 protein. The table lists approximately 630,000 distinct CDR3 sequences, over 45% of them singletons. The source material was blood. The receptors were sampled from a girl aged 2-9 years with multiple sclerosis. Each CDR3 is given with its conserved first and last residue. A D gene is named only where the DNA matches it firmly. Size tells how often a clone was seen (once, few, many) or the class of an expanded clone, and some rows leave it out.

>NA|TRBJ1-2|TRBD1|TRBV7-2
TGTGCCAGCAGCCCCGCCGACGGGACAGGTCTTATAGTTTTTAACTATGGCTACACCTTC
CASSPADGTGLIVFNYGYTF
>NA|TRBJ2-6|NA|TRBV10-3
TGTGCCATCAGTGAGTCGAACAGCTCTGGGGCCAACGTCCTGACTTTC
CAISESNSSGANVLTF
>few|TRBJ2-7|TRBD2|TRBV20-1
TGCAGTGCTAGCACTAGCGGGAGGAGGTACGAGCAGTACTTC
CSASTSGRRYEQYF
>few|TRBJ1-5|NA|TRBV10-3
TGTGCCATCAAAGGTCCCGGAGATCAGCCCCAGCATTTT
CAIKGPGDQPQHF
>few|TRBJ2-3|NA|TRBV4-1
TGCGCCAGCGAAGGCCGGGGGCCCACAGATACGCAGTATTTT
CASEGRGPTDTQYF
>NA|TRBJ2-3|TRBD1|TRBV11-2
TGTACCAGCAGCGCCACAGGGGGCCGCAGCACAGATACGCAGTATTTT
CTSSATGGRSTDTQYF
>NA|TRBJ2-3|TRBD2|TRBV29-1
TGCAGCGTTGATTCTAGCGGGAAACAGGATACGCAGTATTTT
CSVDSSGKQDTQYF
>few|TRBJ2-5|TRBD2|TRBV2
TGTGCCAGCAGGGAACTAGCGGGAGAGACCCAGTACTTC
CASRELAGETQYF
>NA|TRBJ2-3|TRBD2|TRBV5-1
TGCGCCAGCAGCCATCGGACTAGCGGATCTAGCACAGATACGCAGTATTTT
CASSHRTSGSSTDTQYF
>NA|TRBJ2-3|NA|TRBV5-1
TGCGCCAGCAGCCGGGACGGAGGCCCTAGCACAGATACGCAGTATTTT
CASSRDGGPSTDTQYF
>NA|TRBJ2-5|NA|TRBV5-1
TGCGCCAGCAGCTTGTTACGGCAAGAGACCCAGTACTTC
CASSLLRQETQYF
>NA|TRBJ1-2|TRBD1|TRBV7-9
TGTGCCAGCGGAACCGCAGGGGGCTTCAGCTATGGCTACACCTTC
CASGTAGGFSYGYTF
>NA|TRBJ2-7|NA|TRBV12-3/TRBV12-4
TGTGCCAGCAGTGTAACGTCGACTACCTACGAGCAGTACTTC
CASSVTSTTYEQYF
>NA|TRBJ2-3|TRBD2|TRBV6-2/TRBV6-3
TGTGCCAGTAGGGGGGTGGAACCCCGTCCTAGCGGGGGCATACTTACGCAGTATTTT
CASRGVEPRPSGGILTQYF
>few|TRBJ2-7|NA|TRBV12-3/TRBV12-4
TGTGCCAGCGGTCCTGGACCCTCCTACGAGCAGTACTTC
CASGPGPSYEQYF
>NA|TRBJ1-2|NA|TRBV29-1
TGCAGCGTTTTAGCCGTTCGGACCAGCTATGGCTACACCTTC
CSVLAVRTSYGYTF
>NA|TRBJ2-1|TRBD2|TRBV15
TGTGCCACCAGCAGAGACGGGACTAGCCGTGAGCAGTTCTTC
CATSRDGTSREQFF
>NA|TRBJ2-3|NA|TRBV29-1
TGCAGCGTTGGGGGCATTCGCACAGATACGCAGTATTTT
CSVGGIRTDTQYF
>NA|TRBJ2-5|NA|TRBV7-2
TGTGCCAGCAGCTCCTTGACTAGTCTGGAGACCCAGTACTTC
CASSSLTSLETQYF
>NA|TRBJ2-5|NA|TRBV10-3
TGTGCCATCAGTTTCACCGGTGGAGAGACCCAGTACTTC
CAISFTGGETQYF
>NA|TRBJ1-1|NA|TRBV5-5
TGTGCCAGCAGCTACAATCCCGGGACACTGAACACTGAAGCTTTCTTT
CASSYNPGTLNTEAFF
>few|TRBJ2-1|TRBD2|TRBV9
TGTGCCAGCGGACTAGCGGGAGCCTCAAATCCCAATGAGCAGTTCTTC
CASGLAGASNPNEQFF
>NA|TRBJ2-1|TRBD2|TRBV6-5
TGTGCCAGCAGTTACAGGCTGGGTGCTAGCGGGAGCCTGGATGAGCAGTTCTTC
CASSYRLGASGSLDEQFF
>NA|TRBJ1-2|TRBD1|TRBV5-1
TGCGCCAGCAGCAGGACAGGGTGGTACTATGGCTACACCTTC
CASSRTGWYYGYTF
>NA|TRBJ2-4|NA|TRBV7-9
TGTGCCAGCAGCTACGCCTCAGGGACCTTAATAGCCAAAAACATTCAGTACTTC
CASSYASGTLIAKNIQYF
>NA|TRBJ1-5|TRBD1|TRBV10-3
TGTGCCATCAGTGTAGGGACAGAGGACAATCAGCCCCAGCATTTT
CAISVGTEDNQPQHF
>NA|TRBJ2-5|NA|TRBV21-1
TGTGCCAGCAGCCCCTGGATAGGCGCTTTACAAGAGACCCAGTACTTC
CASSPWIGALQETQYF
>few|TRBJ1-2|TRBD1|TRBV5-1
TGCGCCAGCAGCATCCCAGACAGGGCATATGGTTACACCTTC
CASSIPDRAYGYTF
>NA|TRBJ2-7|NA|TRBV10-1
TGCGCCAGCAGTGATAATAGACTCAACTCCTACGAGCAGTACTTC
CASSDNRLNSYEQYF
>few|TRBJ2-5|NA|TRBV9
TGTGCCAGCAGCGTAGGTCCTAGCGAAGAGACCCAGTACTTC
CASSVGPSEETQYF
>NA|TRBJ2-1|NA|TRBV7-8
TGTGCCAGCTCCTCAGGGGCAGACAATGAGCAGTTCTTC
CASSSGADNEQFF
>NA|TRBJ2-3|TRBD2|TRBV20-1
TGCAGTGCCGCAGCGGGAGGAATGAACACAGATACGCAGTATTTT
CSAAAGGMNTDTQYF
>NA|TRBJ2-3|NA|TRBV12-3/TRBV12-4
TGTGCCAGCAGCACGGCAGATACGGAGTATTTT
CASSTADTEYF
>NA|TRBJ2-2|NA|TRBV24-1
TGTGCCACCAGTGTCCTCACCGGGGAGCTGTTTTTT
CATSVLTGELFF
>NA|TRBJ2-7|TRBD2|TRBV20-1
TGCAGTGCTAGCCCGTATTCCCGAGGGAGGGAACGCGAGCAGTACTTC
CSASPYSRGREREQYF
>NA|TRBJ1-5|NA|TRBV21-1
TGTGCCAGCAGCAAATGGTCGTACATTAGCAATCAGCCCCAGCATTTT
CASSKWSYISNQPQHF
>NA|TRBJ1-2|NA|TRBV29-1
TGCAGCGCGGGGACGCCGGGTTTCAACTATGGCTACACCTTC
CSAGTPGFNYGYTF
>NA|TRBJ2-1|TRBD2|TRBV20-1
TGCAGTGTCCTAGCGGGGGGCTCCTACAATGAGCAGTTCTTC
CSVLAGGSYNEQFF